This T cell receptor (beta chain) derives from a study of T cell clonality in common variable immunodeficiency. Sequencing input was equivalent genomic DNA from CVID and controls. Profiled with immunoSEQ multiplex PCR; TCRdb holds only in-frame clones, not every one. The profile covers some 39,000 clones, none occurring a single time. Germline V lookup: CDR1 SGHDT, CDR2 YYEEEE. The J segment lost 7 bases and the V segment lost 3 bases, leaving 8 bases of the junction unmatched. This CDR3 spans 15 amino acids. Study-wide points: Fewer deletions and N-nucleotide insertions were reportedly seen in common variable immunodeficiency TCR beta sequences. Compared with healthy controls, CVID subjects showed increased TCRbeta clonality, mostly in about a third.

Heparinized whole blood, roughly 5 to 8 ml, came from each donor. This clone was counted at least ten times. Its antigen is unknown. The read ends 3 residues shy of where the CDR3 ends; the end is completed using the germline J gene. This rearrangement joins TRBV5-6 to TRBJ1-5, with 9 nucleotides matching TRBD1. Sequencing was carried out using peripheral blood mononuclear cells. The receptor comes from a person aged 18 to 70 in good health. CDR3 DNA, as far as it was read: TGTGCCAGCAGCTACGGACAGGGGCCGGGGCAGCCC. As protein: CASSYGQGPGQP. The full CDR3 protein reads CASSYGQGPGQPQHF.